This T cell receptor (beta chain) came from a study of blood T cell repertoires in COVID-19. Across the study: Samples of COVID-19 (acute and convalescent) were obtained from the United States, Italy and Spain.

The CDR3 runs 16 residues. The germline gives CDR1 SGDLS, CDR2 YYNGEE. Between the trimmed V and J ends, which lost 2 bases and 6 bases, there was a span of 15 bases. In the original processing: The authors estimated nucleated cell counts from reference gene primer amplification. The data were produced by immunoSEQ multiplex PCR, yet TCRdb's version contains in-frame clones alone and is incomplete. V and J calls and clone size are those listed in that table; D and trimming were worked out from the DNA. The top ten clones hold around a sixth of a sample with fewer than 90,000 clones, 80% to 90% of them seen once.

V gene TRBV9 combines with J gene TRBJ1-6; D is undetermined. Material for sequencing was peripheral blood. This receptor was obtained from an elderly man in a cohort sampled during active COVID-19. CDR3 sequence (DNA): TGTGCCAGCAGCGTCGTACCGGTCGCCCGTAATTCACCCCTCCACTTT. This codes for CASSVVPVARNSPLHF.